This T cell receptor beta chain was recorded in a study of PD-L1 blockade in urothelial cancer. Across the study: Analyzed time points were 3 weeks (second dose) and 6 weeks after therapy began. The median number of T cells present in blood samples was around 150,000.

This clone was seen only once. Generated by immunoSEQ multiplex PCR, the TCRdb table keeps only in-frame clones and is missing some. The sample includes some 120,000 clones, approximately 84% seen only once; the top ten take 3.2%. Looked up from germline, CDR1 is MNHEY and CDR2 is SMNVEV (reference sequence). V was pared by 5 bases and J by 9 bases, with 16 bases of the junction left unmatched. The CDR3 sequence is 16 residues long. Time point described: pretreatment peripheral blood. Sequencing was performed on PBMCs, taken around atezolizumab (anti-PD-L1) treatment. The chain recombines TRBV27 with TRBJ2-7, with 10 nucleotides matching TRBD2. This sequence was found in a man in his fifties or sixties with urothelial cancer. CDR3 sequence: CASSAITSGIYLWQYF. CDR3 nucleotides: TGTGCCAGCAGTGCGATAACTAGCGGGATATACCTGTGGCAGTACTTC.